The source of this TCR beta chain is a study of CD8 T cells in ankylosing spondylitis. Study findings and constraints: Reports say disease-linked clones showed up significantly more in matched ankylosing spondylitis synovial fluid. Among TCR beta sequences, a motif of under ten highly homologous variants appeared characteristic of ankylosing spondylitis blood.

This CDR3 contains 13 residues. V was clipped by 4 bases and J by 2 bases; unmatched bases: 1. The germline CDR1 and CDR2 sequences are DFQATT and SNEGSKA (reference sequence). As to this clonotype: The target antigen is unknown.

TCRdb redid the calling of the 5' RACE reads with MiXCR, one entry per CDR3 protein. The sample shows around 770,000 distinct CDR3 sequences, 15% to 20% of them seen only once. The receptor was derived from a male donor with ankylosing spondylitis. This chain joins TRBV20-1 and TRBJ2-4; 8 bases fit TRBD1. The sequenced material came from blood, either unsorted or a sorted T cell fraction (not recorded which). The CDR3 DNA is TGCAGTGCTAACAGGGGGACCAAAAACATTCAGTACTTC. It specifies CSANRGTKNIQYF.